The sequence of this T cell receptor beta chain was determined in a study of blood T cell repertoires in COVID-19 (TCRdb year 2020). In the study overall: The collaborator samples originated in the United States, Italy and Spain and spanned the acute and convalescent phases of COVID-19. The samples were drawn from the first 160 participants of the ongoing ImmuneRACE study and from 1,254 subjects provided by 6 global collaborators. A freely available public database, intended as a resource for researchers studying the immune response to SARS-CoV-2, is where the repertoires were released. The sample metadata nearly always contained a de-identified subject ID, COVID-19 status, age in years and sex. The prospective study material was composed of cDNA or gDNA derived from T cells, B-cell-depleted T cells, or PBMCs. Subjects who had been exposed to COVID-19, were actively infected with it, or had recovered from it provided the deeply sampled blood TCRbeta repertoires that made up the dataset. Where available, HLA class I and class II types were obtained from metadata supplied by the sample provider rather than from assay-based typing. Points the paper makes about the study in general: The quantity of clinical and demographic metadata differed by source and by participant and was supplied without curation.

The collaborating institutions used their own protocols to collect whole blood in K2EDTA tubes. For TCRbeta analysis, collaborator samples were shipped as frozen whole blood, as isolated PBMCs, or as DNA extracted from either sample type. The CDR3, cysteine through phenylalanine, is 13 amino acids long. Just the 39-base CDR3 DNA is kept, in frame starting at base 1. The CDR1 and CDR2 encoded by the germline V gene (reference sequence) are LNHDA and SQIVND. From V the trimming removes 8 bases and from J it removes 2 bases, while the gene matches leave 4 bases of the junction unaccounted for. This clone was found a few times. There is no known antigen for this receptor. No per-base quality is available; no much larger clone lies one base away. TCRbeta CDR3 regions were amplified from genomic DNA using the immunoSEQ Assay, a bias-controlled multiplex PCR. The study's processing was this. The number of nucleated cells in each sample was estimated by amplification of reference gene primers within the assay. Sequence reads were collapsed and filtered to measure the absolute abundance of every unique TCRbeta CDR3 rearrangement. Productive Simpson clonality was computed per sample as the square root of Simpson's diversity index over productive rearrangements. TCRdb stores this immuneACCESS table with in-frame sequences only. Part of the clones is absent; in the studies checked, under half of the shortfall reflects unresolved V genes, and no reason is known for the rest. V and J calls and clone size are given by that table; D and trimming were obtained from the DNA. The sample table contains approximately 98,000 clones; only one count was recorded for about nine tenths of them. Jointly, the top ten make up 2.4% of the sample.

This clonotype originated in a human donor in a cohort sampled during active COVID-19. The chain joins TRBV19 to TRBJ2-7; 9 nucleotides in the junction match TRBD1. Specimen: peripheral blood. The sequenced DNA is TGTGCCAGTTCGGACAGGGGAACCTACGAGCAGTACTTC. This yields the protein CASSDRGTYEQYF.